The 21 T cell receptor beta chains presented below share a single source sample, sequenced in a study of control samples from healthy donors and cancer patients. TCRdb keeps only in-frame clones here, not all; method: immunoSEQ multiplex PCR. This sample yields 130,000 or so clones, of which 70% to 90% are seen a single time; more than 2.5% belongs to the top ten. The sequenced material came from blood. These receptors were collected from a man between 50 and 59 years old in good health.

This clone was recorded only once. The CDR3 loop reads CASSFPDRGHGEKLFF. The CDR3 DNA is TGTGCCAGCAGCTTCCCAGACAGGGGGCACGGTGAAAAACTGTTTTTT. The chain joins TRBV7-4 to TRBJ1-4, with 10 nucleotides matching TRBD1. This CDR3 comprises 16 residues. V gave up 3 bases and J gave up 7 bases; unmatched junction bases: 8. Germline CDR1 SGHVT, CDR2 SQSDAQ.

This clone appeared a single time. CDR3 region: CATKRAGDKNEQFF. The CDR3 region has the DNA TGTGCCACCAAACGGGCGGGGGATAAAAATGAGCAGTTCTTC. The chain links TRBV27 to TRBJ2-1; 7 bases are shared with TRBD2. CDR3 length equals 14 residues. Germline V CDR1 and CDR2: MNHEY, SMNVEV (reference sequence). Trimming at V came to 10 bases and at J to 7 bases, leaving 13 bases not matched to a gene.

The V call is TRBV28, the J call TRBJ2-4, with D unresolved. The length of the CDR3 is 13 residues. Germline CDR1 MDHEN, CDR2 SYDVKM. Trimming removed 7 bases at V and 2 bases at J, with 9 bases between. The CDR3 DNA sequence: TGTGCCAGCATGGAACAGCCCAAAAACATTCAGTACTTC. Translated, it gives CASMEQPKNIQYF.

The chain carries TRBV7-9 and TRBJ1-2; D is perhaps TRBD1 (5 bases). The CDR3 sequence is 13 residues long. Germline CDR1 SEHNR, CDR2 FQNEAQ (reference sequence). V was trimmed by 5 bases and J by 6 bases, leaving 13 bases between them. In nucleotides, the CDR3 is TGTGCCAGCAGCCGTGTAGGGACGGATGGCTACACCTTC. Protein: CASSRVGTDGYTF.

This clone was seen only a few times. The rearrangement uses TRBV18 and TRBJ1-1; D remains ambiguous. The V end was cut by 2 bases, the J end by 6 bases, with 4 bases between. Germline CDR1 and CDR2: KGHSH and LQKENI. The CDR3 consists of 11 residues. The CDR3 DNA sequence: TGTGCCAGCTCACCATCCTCTGAAGCTTTCTTT. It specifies CASSPSSEAFF.

CDR3 DNA: TGTGCCAGCAGTTTTCGTAACGAGCAGTACTTC. Its translation is CASSFRNEQYF. The V gene is TRBV12-3 or TRBV12-4, the J gene TRBJ2-7; D remains unclear. V lost 3 bases, J lost 5 bases, and 5 bases lay in between. The CDR3 is made up of 11 amino acids.

The CDR3 DNA sequence: TGTGCCAGCAGCTACGGGACAGGGGATTATAGTGAGACCCAGTACTTC. Translated: CASSYGTGDYSETQYF. The chain combines TRBV5-6 with TRBJ2-5; 10 bases agree with TRBD1. Looked up from germline, CDR1 is SGHDT and CDR2 is YYEEEE. J gave up 5 bases and V 3 bases, and 10 bases lay outside the gene matches. The CDR3 is made up of 16 amino acids.

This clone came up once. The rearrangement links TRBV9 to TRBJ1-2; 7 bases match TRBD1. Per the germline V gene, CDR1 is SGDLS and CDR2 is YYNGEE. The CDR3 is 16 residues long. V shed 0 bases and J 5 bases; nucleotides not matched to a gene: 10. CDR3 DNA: TGTGCCAGCAGCGTAGCTCCTTCAACAGGGGTGTATGGCTACACCTTC. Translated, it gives CASSVAPSTGVYGYTF.

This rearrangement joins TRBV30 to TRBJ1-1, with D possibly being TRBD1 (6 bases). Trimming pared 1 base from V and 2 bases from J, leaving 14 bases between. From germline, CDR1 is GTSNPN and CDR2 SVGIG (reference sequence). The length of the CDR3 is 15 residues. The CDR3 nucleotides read TGTGCCTGGAGTGACGTAGGGGGGAGCAACACTGAAGCTTTCTTT. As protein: CAWSDVGGSNTEAFF. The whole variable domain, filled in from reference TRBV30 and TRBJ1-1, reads SQTIHQWPATLVQPVGSPLSLECTVEGTSNPNLYWYRQAAGRGLQLLFYSVGIGQISSEVPQNLSASRPQDRQFILSSKKLLLSDSGFYLCAWSDVGGSNTEAFFGQGTRLTVV.

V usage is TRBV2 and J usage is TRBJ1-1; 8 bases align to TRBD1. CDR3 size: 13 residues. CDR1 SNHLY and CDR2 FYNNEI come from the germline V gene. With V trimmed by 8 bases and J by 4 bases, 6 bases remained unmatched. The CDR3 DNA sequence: TGTGCCAGCGGACGGGGGACAGGCACTGAAGCTTTCTTT. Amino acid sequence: CASGRGTGTEAFF.

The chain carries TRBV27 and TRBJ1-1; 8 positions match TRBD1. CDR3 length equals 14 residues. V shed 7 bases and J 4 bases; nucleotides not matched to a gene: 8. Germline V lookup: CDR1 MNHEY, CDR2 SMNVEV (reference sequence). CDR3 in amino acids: CASIGGTGRTEAFF. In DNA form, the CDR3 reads TGTGCCAGCATTGGCGGGACAGGTCGCACTGAAGCTTTCTTT.

The CDR3 DNA sequence: TGTGCCAGCAGCCCCGGCGGAGGACTAGCCTCAGATACGCAGTATTTT. This codes for CASSPGGGLASDTQYF. The V gene is TRBV25-1, the J gene TRBJ2-3; 8 positions match TRBD2. This CDR3 has 16 amino acids. The ends lost 6 bases at V and 4 bases at J; junction bases unmatched: 12. Germline CDR1 MGHDK, CDR2 SYGVNS.

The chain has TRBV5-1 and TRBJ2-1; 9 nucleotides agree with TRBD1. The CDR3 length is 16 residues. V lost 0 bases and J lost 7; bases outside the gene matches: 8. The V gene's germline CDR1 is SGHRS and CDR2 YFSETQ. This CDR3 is CASSLGGQGYTNEQFF. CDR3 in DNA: TGCGCCAGCAGCTTGGGGGGACAGGGATATACAAATGAGCAGTTCTTC. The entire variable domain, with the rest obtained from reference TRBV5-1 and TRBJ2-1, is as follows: KAGVTQTPRYLIKTRGQQVTLSCSPISGHRSVSWYQQTPGQGLQFLFEYFSETQRNKGNFPGRFSGRQFSNSRSEMNVSTLELGDSALYLCASSLGGQGYTNEQFFGPGTRLTVL.

The CDR3 loop is CASSTSLSGGGKETQYF. CDR3 nucleotides: TGTGCCAGCAGTACCTCCCTTAGCGGGGGGGGGAAAGAGACCCAGTACTTC. The chain employs TRBV27 and TRBJ2-5; 11 bases match TRBD2. In germline, CDR1 is MNHEY, CDR2 SMNVEV (reference sequence). The CDR3 totals 17 residues. Trimming removed 5 bases from V and 3 bases from J; junction bases left unmatched: 11.

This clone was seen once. This CDR3 reads CASSPPGTGTNTQYF. The CDR3 DNA is TGTGCCAGCTCACCACCCGGGACAGGAACCAATACGCAGTATTTT. This sequence joins TRBV18 and TRBJ2-3; 8 bases fit TRBD1. Germline V gives CDR1 KGHSH, CDR2 LQKENI. The junction had 6 bases not matched to a gene; V was cut back by 0 bases and J by 7 bases. This CDR3 region has 15 residues. Filled out from reference TRBV18 and TRBJ2-3, the complete variable domain reads NAGVMQNPRHLVRRRGQEARLRCSPMKGHSHVYWYRQLPEEGLKFMVYLQKENIIDESGMPKERFSAEFPKEGPSILRIQQVVRGDSAAYFCASSPPGTGTNTQYFGPGTRLTVL.

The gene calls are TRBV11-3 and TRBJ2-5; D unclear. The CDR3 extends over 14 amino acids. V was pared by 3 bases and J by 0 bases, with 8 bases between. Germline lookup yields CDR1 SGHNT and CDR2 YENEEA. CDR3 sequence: CASSFKAYQETQYF. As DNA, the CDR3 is TGTGCCAGCAGCTTCAAAGCGTACCAAGAGACCCAGTACTTC.

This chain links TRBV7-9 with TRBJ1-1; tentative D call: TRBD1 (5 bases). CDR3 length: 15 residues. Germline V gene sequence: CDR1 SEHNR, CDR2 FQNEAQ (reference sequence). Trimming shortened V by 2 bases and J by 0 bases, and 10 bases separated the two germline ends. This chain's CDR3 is CASSLLGDLNTEAFF. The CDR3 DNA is TGTGCCAGCAGCTTATTGGGGGACCTGAACACTGAAGCTTTCTTT.

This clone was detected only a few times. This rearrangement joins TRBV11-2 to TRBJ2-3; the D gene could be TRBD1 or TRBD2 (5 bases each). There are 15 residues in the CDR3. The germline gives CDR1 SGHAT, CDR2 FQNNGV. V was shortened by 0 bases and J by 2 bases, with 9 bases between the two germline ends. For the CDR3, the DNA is TGTGCCAGCAGCTTAGAGGGGACGGACACAGATACGCAGTATTTT. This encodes CASSLEGTDTDTQYF.

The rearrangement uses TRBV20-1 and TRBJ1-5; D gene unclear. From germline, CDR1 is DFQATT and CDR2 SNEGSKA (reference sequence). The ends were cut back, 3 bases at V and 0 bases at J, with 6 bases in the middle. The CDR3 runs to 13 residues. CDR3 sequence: CSASTLSNQPQHF. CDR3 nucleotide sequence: TGCAGTGCTAGTACTCTTAGCAATCAGCCCCAGCATTTT.

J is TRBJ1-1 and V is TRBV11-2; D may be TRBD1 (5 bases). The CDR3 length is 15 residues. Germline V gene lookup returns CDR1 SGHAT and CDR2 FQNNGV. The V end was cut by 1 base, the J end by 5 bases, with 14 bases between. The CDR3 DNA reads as TGTGCCAGCAGCTTAGGAACAGGCCATGGAACTGAAGCTTTCTTT. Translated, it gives CASSLGTGHGTEAFF.

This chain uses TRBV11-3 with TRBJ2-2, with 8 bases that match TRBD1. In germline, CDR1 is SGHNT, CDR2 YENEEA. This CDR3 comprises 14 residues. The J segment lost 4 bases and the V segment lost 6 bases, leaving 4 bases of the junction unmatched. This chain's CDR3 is CASSDRGGTGELFF. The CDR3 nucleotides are TGTGCCAGCAGTGACAGGGGTGGCACCGGGGAGCTGTTTTTT.